This T cell receptor (beta chain) was recovered during a study of cytomegalovirus exposure and HLA in healthy donors. Researchers ran the PCR with 60 Vbeta and 13 Jbeta primers. The data were produced by immunoSEQ multiplex PCR, yet TCRdb's version contains in-frame clones alone and is incomplete. This table has approximately 120,000 clones, approximately 78% appearing once. The V gene end was trimmed by 0 bases and the J gene end by 7 bases; junction bases not matched to a gene: 6. CDR1 is MNHEY and CDR2 is SVGAGI in the germline V gene. This CDR3 comprises 16 residues. The sequence came from a woman aged 25 to 39 in good health and CMV-seronegative. The chain employs TRBV6-5 and TRBJ1-6, with 7 nucleotides matching TRBD1. Sequenced: PBMCs. This CDR3 is CASSYSRGQPNSPLHF. CDR3 DNA sequence: TGTGCCAGCAGTTACTCTAGGGGACAGCCGAATTCACCCCTCCACTTT.